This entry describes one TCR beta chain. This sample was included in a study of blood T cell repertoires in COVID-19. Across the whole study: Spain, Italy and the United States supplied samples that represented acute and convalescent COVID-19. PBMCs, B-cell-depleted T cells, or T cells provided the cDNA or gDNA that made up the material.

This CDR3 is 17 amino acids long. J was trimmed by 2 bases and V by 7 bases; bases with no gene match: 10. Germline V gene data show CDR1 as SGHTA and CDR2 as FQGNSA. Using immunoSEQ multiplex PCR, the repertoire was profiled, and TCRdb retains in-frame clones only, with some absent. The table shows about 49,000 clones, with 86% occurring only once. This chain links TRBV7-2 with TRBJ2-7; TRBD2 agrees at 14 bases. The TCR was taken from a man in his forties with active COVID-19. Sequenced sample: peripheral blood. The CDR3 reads CASTAGTSGSSPYEQYF. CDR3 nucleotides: TGTGCCAGCACCGCCGGGACTAGCGGGAGCTCCCCCTACGAGCAGTACTTC.